The 27 T cell receptor beta chains in this list originate from one sample, sequenced in a study of monozygotic twins with inflammatory bowel disease (dated by TCRdb to the late 2010s). Libraries were constructed by 5' RACE. The run used an Illumina HiSeq 2500. The reads, reprocessed by TCRdb, yield one row per CDR3 protein sequence and no DNA. This sample's records show about 450,000 distinct CDR3 sequences. The leading ten clones occupy 2% to 2.5% of the sample. Material for sequencing was blood. The receptors originated from a human donor with ulcerative colitis or Crohn's disease, or a healthy co-twin of an affected twin (not recorded which).

The CDR3 sequence is CASSPLGGKGQPQHF. The gene calls are TRBV18 and TRBJ1-5. The length of the CDR3 is 15 residues. Germline V gene data show CDR1 as KGHSH and CDR2 as LQKENI.

The chain recombines TRBV28 with TRBJ2-2; TCRdb designates TRBD1, a call that cannot be tested without DNA. CDR3 length: 17 residues. Per germline, CDR1 MDHEN and CDR2 SYDVKM. The chain's CDR3 is CASSLLPGQGATGELFF.

V is TRBV11-2 and J is TRBJ2-3; TCRdb's D call, TRBD1, is unchecked because there is no DNA. Germline V CDR1 and CDR2: SGHAT, FQNNGV. The CDR3 consists of 14 residues. The CDR3: CASSRGGRQDTQYF.

This chain links TRBV7-8 with TRBJ2-3; TCRdb picks TRBD2, but there is no DNA to check that call. Germline CDR1 reads SGHVS; CDR2 reads FQNEAQ. This CDR3 has 12 residues. CDR3 region: CASPERADTQYF.

J is TRBJ2-1 and V is TRBV7-2; there is no DNA to check the TCRdb D call of TRBD1. This CDR3 has 14 residues. The germline V gene has CDR1 SGHTA and CDR2 FQGNSA. The chain's CDR3 is CASSNSQGNNEQFF.

CDR3 amino acids: CASQRGDTQYF. The chain has TRBV12-3 or TRBV12-4 and TRBJ2-3; the D call from TCRdb, TRBD1, cannot be confirmed without DNA. This CDR3 is built from 11 residues.

This chain links TRBV30 with TRBJ2-1; the TCRdb D gene call, TRBD2, has no DNA to confirm it. The CDR3 is 16 residues long. The germline V gene has CDR1 GTSNPN and CDR2 SVGIG (reference sequence). CDR3: CAWTTSSDFSYNEQFF.

The chain joins TRBV12-3 or TRBV12-4 to TRBJ1-4; the D gene TCRdb calls, TRBD1, cannot be checked with no DNA. This CDR3 contains 15 residues. This chain's CDR3 is CASTKQGAANEKLFF.

This chain joins TRBV7-8 and TRBJ1-5; checking the TCRdb D call of TRBD1 is not possible without DNA. The CDR3 contains 15 residues. In germline, CDR1 is SGHVS, CDR2 FQNEAQ. The chain's CDR3 is CASSPRTGITQPQHF.

The rearrangement links TRBV20-1 to TRBJ2-1; TCRdb returns TRBD2, unconfirmable since there is no DNA. This CDR3 spans 14 amino acids. Germline lookup yields CDR1 DFQATT and CDR2 SNEGSKA (reference sequence). CDR3 in amino acids: CSALDSGRYNEQFF.

The chain carries TRBV11-1 and TRBJ2-1. CDR1 and CDR2 from the germline V gene are SGHAT and FQDESV (reference sequence). This CDR3 comprises 14 residues. The CDR3 sequence: CASTLAGSYNEQFF.

The rearrangement links TRBV30 to TRBJ1-2; TCRdb returns TRBD1, unconfirmable since there is no DNA. CDR3 length equals 14 residues. The germline V gene has CDR1 GTSNPN and CDR2 SVGIG (reference sequence). The CDR3 sequence is CAWSPQGGGRGYTF. Full variable domain (outside the CDR3, taken from reference TRBV30 and TRBJ1-2): SQTIHQWPATLVQPVGSPLSLECTVEGTSNPNLYWYRQAAGRGLQLLFYSVGIGQISSEVPQNLSASRPQDRQFILSSKKLLLSDSGFYLCAWSPQGGGRGYTFGSGTRLTVV.

The rearrangement joins TRBV11-2 to TRBJ2-3. Germline CDR1 and CDR2: SGHAT and FQNNGV. The CDR3 has 14 residues. CDR3 protein: CASSLATTGDTQYF. The entire variable domain, with the rest obtained from reference TRBV11-2 and TRBJ2-3, is as follows: EAGVAQSPRYKIIEKRQSVAFWCNPISGHATLYWYQQILGQGPKLLIQFQNNGVVDDSQLPKDRFSAERLKGVDSTLKIQPAKLEDSAVYLCASSLATTGDTQYFGPGTRLTVL.

The chain is built from TRBV5-4 and TRBJ2-1; TCRdb lists TRBD2, though no DNA is available to test this call. CDR3 length: 11 amino acids. CDR1 and CDR2 from the germline V gene are SGHNT and YYREEE (reference sequence). CDR3 sequence: CASGGLNEQFF.

The V and J genes are TRBV12-3 or TRBV12-4 and TRBJ2-3; the D call of TRBD2 rests on TCRdb alone, since no DNA is present to check it. The CDR3 totals 15 residues. This CDR3 is CASTGMTSGGDTQYF.

The V gene is TRBV5-6, the J gene TRBJ1-2; TCRdb designates TRBD1, a call that cannot be tested without DNA. Germline V gene sequence: CDR1 SGHDT, CDR2 YYEEEE. The CDR3 has 14 amino acids. CDR3 sequence reads: CASSLDGGLGGYTF. The variable domain in full, completed from reference TRBV5-6 and TRBJ1-2, reads DAGVTQSPTHLIKTRGQQVTLRCSPKSGHDTVSWYQQALGQGPQFIFQYYEEEERQRGNFPDRFSGHQFPNYSSELNVNALLLGDSALYLCASSLDGGLGGYTFGSGTRLTVV.

The chain recombines TRBV7-3 with TRBJ1-2; TCRdb returns TRBD1, unconfirmable since there is no DNA. CDR3 length equals 12 residues. The germline V gene encodes CDR1 SGHTA and CDR2 FQGTGA. This chain's CDR3 is CASSYPGQGPTF. The entire variable domain, with the rest obtained from reference TRBV7-3 and TRBJ1-2, is as follows: GAGVSQTPSNKVTEKGKYVELRCDPISGHTALYWYRQSLGQGPEFLIYFQGTGAADDSGLPNDRFFAVRPEGSVSTLKIQRTERGDSAVYLCASSYPGQGPTFGSGTRLTVV.

The V and J genes are TRBV7-2 and TRBJ2-1; the D call of TRBD2 rests on TCRdb alone, since no DNA is present to check it. The CDR3 extends over 14 amino acids. Germline V gene sequence: CDR1 SGHTA, CDR2 FQGNSA. CDR3 loop: CASSTGTSAGEQFF.

The J gene is TRBJ2-3, the V gene TRBV12-3 or TRBV12-4; the D gene TCRdb calls, TRBD2, cannot be checked with no DNA. The CDR3 has 14 residues. The CDR3 here is CASIPTSGGFTQYF.

The chain is built from TRBV20-1 and TRBJ2-3; the D call of TRBD1 rests on TCRdb alone, since no DNA is present to check it. From germline, CDR1 is DFQATT and CDR2 SNEGSKA (reference sequence). The CDR3 runs 15 residues. CDR3 in amino acids: CSAVGPTGLPDTQYF.

V is TRBV6-5 and J is TRBJ1-1. CDR3 length equals 17 residues. Per germline, CDR1 MNHEY and CDR2 SVGAGI. The CDR3 loop reads CASSYSGRVGMNTEAFF.

This chain joins TRBV10-2 and TRBJ2-3; TCRdb designates TRBD2, a call that cannot be tested without DNA. The germline CDR1 and CDR2 sequences are WSHSY and SAAADI. CDR3 length: 15 amino acids. The CDR3 sequence is CASSVGPLILDTQYF.

This chain connects TRBV12-3 or TRBV12-4 to TRBJ1-2; the D call of TRBD1 rests on TCRdb alone, since no DNA is present to check it. The CDR3 sequence is 13 residues long. CDR3 sequence reads: CASSRQGDSGYTF.

The chain carries TRBV10-2 and TRBJ2-3; TCRdb indicates TRBD1, and absent DNA this call remains unverified. CDR1 and CDR2 from the germline V gene are WSHSY and SAAADI. CDR3 size: 15 residues. CDR3 residues: CASRATFPRADTQYF.

This sequence joins TRBV29-1 and TRBJ1-3; TCRdb designates TRBD1, a call that cannot be tested without DNA. The CDR3 has 16 residues. Germline assignment: CDR1 SQVTM and CDR2 ANQGSEA. The CDR3 sequence is CSVEDPNGRAGNTIYF.

The chain combines TRBV15 with TRBJ2-7. Germline V gene lookup returns CDR1 LNHNV and CDR2 YYDKDF (reference sequence). The CDR3 runs 14 residues. CDR3 amino acids: CATSRVGGLYEQYF.

The V call is TRBV5-1, the J call TRBJ2-1; there is no DNA to check the TCRdb D call of TRBD1. Germline assignment: CDR1 SGHRS and CDR2 YFSETQ. This CDR3 contains 15 residues. The CDR3 spells CASSSQGQGKNEQFF.